These 18 T cell receptor beta chains came from one sample sequenced in a study of lymphopenia after photon versus proton radiotherapy (dated by TCRdb to between 2018 and 2021). Libraries were made using the immunoSEQ multiplex PCR assay. TCRdb took this table from immuneACCESS and kept in-frame rearrangements with V and J called. Such tables lack part of the clones; where checked against another copy, unresolved V genes explain under half of the gap, and the rest is unexplained. The sample data list approximately 47,000 clones, and 65% to 90% of these were observed just once. The ten largest clones capture about 2.2% of the sample. The starting material was peripheral blood, obtained from a patient treated with photon-based radiotherapy. The receptors originated from a man aged 35 to 55 with gastric cancer.

This rearrangement joins TRBV4-2 to TRBJ1-1; no reliable D call. The V gene lost 5 bases and the J gene lost 6 bases, with 13 bases spanning the gap. The CDR3 is 13 amino acids. Germline-derived CDR1 and CDR2 are LGHNA and YNFKEQ. The CDR3 bases are TGTGCCAGCAGCGCCCGGGCCTCACCTGAAGCTTTCTTT. Protein product: CASSARASPEAFF.

V is TRBV7-2 and J is TRBJ2-7; D call uncertain. The CDR3 totals 14 residues. The germline V gene encodes CDR1 SGHTA and CDR2 FQGNSA. The V end was cut by 1 base, the J end by 1 base, with 8 bases between. The chain's CDR3 is CASSLGPISYEQYF. In DNA form, the CDR3 reads TGTGCCAGCAGCTTAGGCCCTATTTCCTACGAGCAGTACTTC.

V and J are TRBV5-1 and TRBJ1-6, with unresolved D. V gave up 6 bases and J gave up 7 bases, with 20 bases separating them. The CDR3 consists of 16 residues. The germline gives CDR1 SGHRS, CDR2 YFSETQ. In nucleotides, the CDR3 is TGCGCCAGCACTTTGGGAGGGTCTGGATGGAATTCACCCCTCCACTTT. Its translation: CASTLGGSGWNSPLHF. Together with reference TRBV5-1 and TRBJ1-6, the CDR3 gives the full variable domain: KAGVTQTPRYLIKTRGQQVTLSCSPISGHRSVSWYQQTPGQGLQFLFEYFSETQRNKGNFPGRFSGRQFSNSRSEMNVSTLELGDSALYLCASTLGGSGWNSPLHFGNGTRLTVT.

V and J are TRBV27 and TRBJ2-3; perhaps TRBD2 as D (6 bases). CDR3 length equals 16 residues. Germline V CDR1 and CDR2: MNHEY, SMNVEV (reference sequence). The ends were cut back, 5 bases at V and 0 bases at J, with 15 bases in the middle. CDR3 loop: CASSPLGGVSTDTQYF. The CDR3 nucleotides are TGTGCCAGCAGTCCTCTCGGCGGGGTTAGCACAGATACGCAGTATTTT.

This clone was seen just once. The CDR3 nucleotides read TGTGCCAGCAGTGAAAGTTACAGAGCCTATGGCTACACCTTC. As protein: CASSESYRAYGYTF. The chain has TRBV2 and TRBJ1-2; D uncertain. Germline-derived CDR1 and CDR2 are SNHLY and FYNNEI. CDR3 size: 14 residues. Trimming shortened V by 2 bases and J by 4 bases, and 11 bases separated the two germline ends.

The chain recombines TRBV11-2 with TRBJ1-5; D not certain. V lost 1 base and J 3 bases, leaving 4 bases between the germline ends. This CDR3 comprises 13 residues. Germline V gene sequence: CDR1 SGHAT, CDR2 FQNNGV. This CDR3 reads CASSLGVNQPQHF. As DNA, the CDR3 is TGTGCCAGCAGCTTAGGAGTCAATCAGCCCCAGCATTTT.

The V call is TRBV9, the J call TRBJ2-7; 8 nucleotides match TRBD1. Germline assignment: CDR1 SGDLS and CDR2 YYNGEE. The length of the CDR3 is 13 residues. The V segment lost 4 bases and the J segment 5 bases; nucleotides outside the gene matches: 5. Here the CDR3 reads CASSPGQANEQYF. The CDR3, as DNA: TGTGCCAGCAGCCCGGGACAGGCGAACGAGCAGTACTTC.

The CDR3 protein is CASSQQGVLTGELFF. The CDR3 DNA reads TGTGCCAGCAGCCAACAGGGGGTCCTGACCGGGGAGCTGTTTTTT. The chain links TRBV25-1 to TRBJ2-2; 8 bases match TRBD1. V was pared by 6 bases and J by 5 bases, with 8 bases of the junction left unmatched. Germline assignment: CDR1 MGHDK and CDR2 SYGVNS. This CDR3 has 15 amino acids.

The chain combines TRBV29-1 with TRBJ1-5; the D gene is possibly TRBD1 (6 bases). The CDR3 is made up of 13 amino acids. The germline V gene encodes CDR1 SQVTM and CDR2 ANQGSEA. Deletions cut 6 bases from V and 6 bases from J, with 15 bases between. CDR3 loop: CSVGAIGGQPQHF. The CDR3 nucleotides are TGCAGCGTCGGGGCCATAGGGGGTCAGCCCCAGCATTTT. The complete variable domain, with remaining parts taken from reference TRBV29-1 and TRBJ1-5, reads SAVISQKPSRDICQRGTSLTIQCQVDSQVTMMFWYRQQPGQSLTLIATANQGSEATYESGFVIDKFPISRPNLTFSTLTVSNMSPEDSSIYLCSVGAIGGQPQHFGDGTRLSIL.

V usage is TRBV6-6 and J usage is TRBJ1-4, with a weak D call TRBD1 (5 bases). This CDR3 comprises 16 residues. V lost 6 bases and J lost 8, with 22 bases in between. Germline V gene data show CDR1 as MNHNY and CDR2 as SVGAGI (reference sequence). CDR3: CASSRAQGAAKEKLFF. DNA for the CDR3: TGTGCCAGCAGCCGAGCGCAGGGAGCGGCGAAGGAAAAACTGTTTTTT.

V usage is TRBV10-2 and J usage is TRBJ1-1, with 7 bases matching TRBD1. The CDR3 loop spans 12 amino acids. Losses at the gene ends were 3 bases for V and 10 bases for J; bases not matched to a gene: 5. Germline V CDR1 and CDR2: WSHSY, SAAADI. The DNA for the CDR3 is TGCGCCAGCAGTGAACTAGGGACAGCAGCTTTCTTT. This sequence encodes CASSELGTAAFF.

This clone occurred once. The CDR3 DNA sequence: TGTGCCAGCAGCCAAGCCTACACCTCTCCCAATGAAAAACTGTTTTTT. This codes for CASSQAYTSPNEKLFF. V is TRBV4-2 and J is TRBJ1-4; the D is unclear. Trimming removed 1 base at V and 5 bases at J, with 14 bases between. The V gene's germline CDR1 is LGHNA and CDR2 YNFKEQ. The CDR3 contains 16 residues.

This chain connects TRBV4-3 to TRBJ2-2, with D unresolved. V was cut by 4 bases and J by 7 bases, with 10 bases left in between. Germline V gene sequence: CDR1 LGHNA, CDR2 YSLEER. The CDR3 covers 13 residues. CDR3 residues: CASSPFANGELFF. The CDR3 nucleotides read TGCGCCAGCAGCCCTTTTGCTAACGGGGAGCTGTTTTTT.

The rearrangement uses TRBV2 and TRBJ1-3, with D maybe TRBD1 (5 bases). V lost 0 bases, J lost 1 base, and 7 bases lay in between. The germline V gene has CDR1 SNHLY and CDR2 FYNNEI. The CDR3 contains 15 residues. This chain's CDR3 is CASSEAQVSGNTIYF. CDR3 bases: TGTGCCAGCAGTGAAGCACAGGTTTCTGGAAACACCATATATTTT.

CDR3 DNA: TGTGCCAGCAGCTTAACATTTGGCTACACCTTC. It specifies CASSLTFGYTF. The chain carries TRBV7-2 and TRBJ1-2; unclear D gene. This CDR3 spans 11 amino acids. CDR1 is SGHTA and CDR2 is FQGNSA in the germline V gene. The germline V and J ends were trimmed by 2 bases and 7 bases, with 5 bases remaining between them.

This sequence joins TRBV7-2 and TRBJ2-5; 8 bases align to TRBD2. The junction had 9 bases not matched to a gene; V was cut back by 5 bases and J by 4 bases. CDR1 is SGHTA, CDR2 FQGNSA, per germline. The CDR3 consists of 15 residues. This CDR3 is CASSPDGGARETQYF. Here the CDR3 DNA reads TGTGCCAGCAGCCCGGACGGGGGGGCCAGAGAGACCCAGTACTTC.

The rearrangement joins TRBV30 to TRBJ2-7, with D tentatively TRBD1 or TRBD2 (5 bases each). The V end was cut by 1 base, the J end by 8 bases, with 12 bases between. This CDR3 spans 12 amino acids. Looked up from germline, CDR1 is GTSNPN and CDR2 is SVGIG (reference sequence). The CDR3 sequence: CAWSEGTNQQYF. The CDR3 DNA reads as TGTGCCTGGAGTGAAGGGACGAATCAGCAGTACTTC.

V gene TRBV18 combines with J gene TRBJ2-7, with 7 bases matching TRBD1. Germline assignment: CDR1 KGHSH and CDR2 LQKENI. V lost 0 bases to trimming and J lost 2 bases; unmatched junction nucleotides: 4. CDR3 length equals 15 residues. CDR3 sequence reads: CASSPPQGWAYEQYF. In DNA form, the CDR3 reads TGTGCCAGCTCACCACCACAGGGGTGGGCCTACGAGCAGTACTTC. Full variable domain (rest looked up from reference TRBV18 and TRBJ2-7): NAGVMQNPRHLVRRRGQEARLRCSPMKGHSHVYWYRQLPEEGLKFMVYLQKENIIDESGMPKERFSAEFPKEGPSILRIQQVVRGDSAAYFCASSPPQGWAYEQYFGPGTRLTVT.